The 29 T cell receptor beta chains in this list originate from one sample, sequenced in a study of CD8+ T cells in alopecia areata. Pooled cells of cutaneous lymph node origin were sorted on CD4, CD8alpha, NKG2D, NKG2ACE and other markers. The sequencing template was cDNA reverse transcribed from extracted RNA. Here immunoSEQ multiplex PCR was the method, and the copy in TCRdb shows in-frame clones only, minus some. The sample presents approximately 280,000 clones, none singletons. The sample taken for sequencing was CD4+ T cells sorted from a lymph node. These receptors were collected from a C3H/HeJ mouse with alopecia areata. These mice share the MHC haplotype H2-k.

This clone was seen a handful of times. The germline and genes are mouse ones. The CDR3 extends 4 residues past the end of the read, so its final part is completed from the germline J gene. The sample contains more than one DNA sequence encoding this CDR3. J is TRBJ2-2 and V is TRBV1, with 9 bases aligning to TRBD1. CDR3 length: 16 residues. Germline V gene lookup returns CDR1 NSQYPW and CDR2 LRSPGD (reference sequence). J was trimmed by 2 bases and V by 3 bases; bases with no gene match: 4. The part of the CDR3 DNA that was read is TGCACCTGCAGTGCGGACAGGGGAGGGAACACCGGG. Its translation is CTCSADRGGNTG. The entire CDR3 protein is CTCSADRGGNTGQLYF.

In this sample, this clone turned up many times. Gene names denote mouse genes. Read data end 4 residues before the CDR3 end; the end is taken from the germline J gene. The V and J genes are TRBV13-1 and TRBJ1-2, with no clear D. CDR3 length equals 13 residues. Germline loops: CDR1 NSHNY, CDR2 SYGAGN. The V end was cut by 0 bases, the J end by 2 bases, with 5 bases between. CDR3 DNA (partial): TGTGCCAGCAGTGATGTACACAACTCC. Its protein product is CASSDVHNS. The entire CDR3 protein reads CASSDVHNSDYTF.

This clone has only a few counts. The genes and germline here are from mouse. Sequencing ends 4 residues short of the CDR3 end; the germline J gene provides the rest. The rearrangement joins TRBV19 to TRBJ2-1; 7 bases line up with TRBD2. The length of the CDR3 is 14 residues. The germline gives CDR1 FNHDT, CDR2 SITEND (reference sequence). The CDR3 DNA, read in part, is TGTGCCAGCAGTATAGTTGGGGGGTCGGCT. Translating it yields CASSIVGGSA. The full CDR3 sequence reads CASSIVGGSAEQFF.

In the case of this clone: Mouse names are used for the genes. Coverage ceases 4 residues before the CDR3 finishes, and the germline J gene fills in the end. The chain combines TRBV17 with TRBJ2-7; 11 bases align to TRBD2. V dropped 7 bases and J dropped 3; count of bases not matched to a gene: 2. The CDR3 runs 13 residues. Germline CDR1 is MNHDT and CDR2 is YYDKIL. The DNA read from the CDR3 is TGTGCTAGCACAGGGACTGGGGGCTAT. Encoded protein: CASTGTGGY. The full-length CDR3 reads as CASTGTGGYEQYF.

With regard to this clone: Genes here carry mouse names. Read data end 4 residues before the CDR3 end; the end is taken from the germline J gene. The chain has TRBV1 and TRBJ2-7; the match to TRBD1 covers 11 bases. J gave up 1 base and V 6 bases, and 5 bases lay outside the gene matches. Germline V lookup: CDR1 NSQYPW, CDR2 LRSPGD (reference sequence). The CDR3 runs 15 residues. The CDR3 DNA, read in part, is TGCACCTGCAGGGGGACAGGGGGTTTTTCCTAT. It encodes CTCRGTGGFSY. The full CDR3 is CTCRGTGGFSYEQYF.

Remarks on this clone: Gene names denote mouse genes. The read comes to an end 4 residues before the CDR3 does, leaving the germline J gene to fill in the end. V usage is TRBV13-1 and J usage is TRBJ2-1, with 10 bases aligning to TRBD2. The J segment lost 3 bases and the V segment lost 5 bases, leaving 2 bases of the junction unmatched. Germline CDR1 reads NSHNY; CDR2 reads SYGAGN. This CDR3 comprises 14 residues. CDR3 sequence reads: CASRGLGAYAEQFF. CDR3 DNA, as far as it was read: TGTGCCAGCAGAGGACTGGGGGCCTATGCT.

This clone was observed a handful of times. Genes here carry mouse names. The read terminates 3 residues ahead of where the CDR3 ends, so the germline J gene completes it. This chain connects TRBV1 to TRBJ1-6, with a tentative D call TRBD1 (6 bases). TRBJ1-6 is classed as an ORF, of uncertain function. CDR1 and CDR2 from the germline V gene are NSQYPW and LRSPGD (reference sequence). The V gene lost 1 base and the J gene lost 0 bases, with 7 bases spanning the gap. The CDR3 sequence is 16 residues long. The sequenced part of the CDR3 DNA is TGCACCTGCAGTGCAGGCAGGGGTTCCTATAATTCGCCC. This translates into CTCSAGRGSYNSP. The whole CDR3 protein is CTCSAGRGSYNSPLYF.

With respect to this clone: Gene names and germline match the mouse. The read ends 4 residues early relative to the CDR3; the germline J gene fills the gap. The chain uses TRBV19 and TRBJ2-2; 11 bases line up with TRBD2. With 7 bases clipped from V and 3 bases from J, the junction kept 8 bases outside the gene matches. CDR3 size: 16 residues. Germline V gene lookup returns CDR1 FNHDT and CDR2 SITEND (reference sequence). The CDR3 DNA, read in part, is TGTGCCAGCCACTGGGGGGGCGCTGCGGACACCGGG. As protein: CASHWGGAADTG. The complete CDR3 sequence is CASHWGGAADTGQLYF. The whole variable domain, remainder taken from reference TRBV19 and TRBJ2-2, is GGIITQTPKFLIGQEGQKLTLKCQQNFNHDTMYWYRQDSGKGLRLIYYSITENDLQKGDLSEGYDASREKKSSFSLTVTSAQKNEMAVFLCASHWGGAADTGQLYFGEGSKLTVL.

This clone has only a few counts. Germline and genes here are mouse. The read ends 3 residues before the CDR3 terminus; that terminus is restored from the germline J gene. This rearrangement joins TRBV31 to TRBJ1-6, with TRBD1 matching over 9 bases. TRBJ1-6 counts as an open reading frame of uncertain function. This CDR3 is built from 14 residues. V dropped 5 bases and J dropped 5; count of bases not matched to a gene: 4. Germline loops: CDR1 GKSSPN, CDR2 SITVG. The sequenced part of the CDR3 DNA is TGTGCCTGGGCCCGGGACAGGGATAATTCGCCC. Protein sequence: CAWARDRDNSP. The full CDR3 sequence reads CAWARDRDNSPLYF.

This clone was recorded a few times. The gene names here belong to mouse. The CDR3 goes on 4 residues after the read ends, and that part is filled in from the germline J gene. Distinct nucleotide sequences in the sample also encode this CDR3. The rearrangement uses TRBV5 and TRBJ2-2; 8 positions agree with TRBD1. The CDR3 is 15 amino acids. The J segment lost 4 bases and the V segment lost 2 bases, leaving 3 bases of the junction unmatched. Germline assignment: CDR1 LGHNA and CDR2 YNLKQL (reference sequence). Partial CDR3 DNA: TGTGCCAGCAGCCAACAGGGGGCCGGCACCGGG. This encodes CASSQQGAGTG. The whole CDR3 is CASSQQGAGTGQLYF.

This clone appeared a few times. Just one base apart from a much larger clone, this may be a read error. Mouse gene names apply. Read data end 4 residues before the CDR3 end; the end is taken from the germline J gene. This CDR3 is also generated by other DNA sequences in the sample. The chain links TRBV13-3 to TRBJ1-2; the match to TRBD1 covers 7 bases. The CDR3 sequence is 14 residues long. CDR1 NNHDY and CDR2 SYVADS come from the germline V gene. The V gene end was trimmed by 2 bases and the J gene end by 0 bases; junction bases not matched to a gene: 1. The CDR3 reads CASSEGTANSDYTF. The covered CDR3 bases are TGTGCCAGCAGTGAGGGGACAGCAAACTCC.

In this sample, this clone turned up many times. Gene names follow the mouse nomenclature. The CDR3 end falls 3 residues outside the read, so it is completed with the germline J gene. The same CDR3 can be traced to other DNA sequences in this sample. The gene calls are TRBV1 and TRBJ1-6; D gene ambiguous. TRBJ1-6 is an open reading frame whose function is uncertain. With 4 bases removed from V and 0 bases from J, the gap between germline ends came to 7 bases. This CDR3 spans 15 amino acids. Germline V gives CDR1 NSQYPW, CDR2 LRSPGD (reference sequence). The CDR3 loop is CTCSGDNSYNSPLYF. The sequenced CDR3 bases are TGCACCTGCAGTGGTGACAATTCCTATAATTCGCCC.

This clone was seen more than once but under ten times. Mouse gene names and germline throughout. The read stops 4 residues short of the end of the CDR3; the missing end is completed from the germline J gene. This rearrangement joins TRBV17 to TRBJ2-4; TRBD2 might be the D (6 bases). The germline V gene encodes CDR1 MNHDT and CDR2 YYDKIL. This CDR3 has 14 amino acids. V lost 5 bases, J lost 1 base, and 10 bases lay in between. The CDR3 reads CASSPGGGQNTLYF. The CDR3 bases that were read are TGTGCTAGCAGTCCGGGGGGTGGTCAAAAC.

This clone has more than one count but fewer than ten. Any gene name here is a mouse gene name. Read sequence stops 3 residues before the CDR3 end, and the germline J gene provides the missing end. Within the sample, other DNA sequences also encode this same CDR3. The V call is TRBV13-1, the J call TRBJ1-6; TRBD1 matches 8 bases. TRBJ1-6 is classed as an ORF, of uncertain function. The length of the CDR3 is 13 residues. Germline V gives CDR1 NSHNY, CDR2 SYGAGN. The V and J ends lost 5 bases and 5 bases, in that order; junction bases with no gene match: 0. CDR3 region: CASRDRDNSPLYF. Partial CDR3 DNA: TGTGCCAGCAGGGACAGGGATAATTCGCCC.

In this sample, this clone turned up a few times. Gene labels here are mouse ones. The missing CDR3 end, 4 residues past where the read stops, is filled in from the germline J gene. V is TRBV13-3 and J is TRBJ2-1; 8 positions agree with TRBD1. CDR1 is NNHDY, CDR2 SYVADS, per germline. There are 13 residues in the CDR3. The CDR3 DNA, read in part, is TGTGCCAGCAGTGATCCAGGGGGCACT. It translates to CASSDPGGT. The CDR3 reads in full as CASSDPGGTEQFF.

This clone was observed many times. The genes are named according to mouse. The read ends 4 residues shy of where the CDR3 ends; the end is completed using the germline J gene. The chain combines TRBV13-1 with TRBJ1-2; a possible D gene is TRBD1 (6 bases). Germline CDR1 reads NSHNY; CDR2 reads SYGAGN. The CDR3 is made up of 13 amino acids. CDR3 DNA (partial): TGTGCCAGCAGTCGGGACGAGGGGGCC. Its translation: CASSRDEGA. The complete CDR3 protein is CASSRDEGADYTF.

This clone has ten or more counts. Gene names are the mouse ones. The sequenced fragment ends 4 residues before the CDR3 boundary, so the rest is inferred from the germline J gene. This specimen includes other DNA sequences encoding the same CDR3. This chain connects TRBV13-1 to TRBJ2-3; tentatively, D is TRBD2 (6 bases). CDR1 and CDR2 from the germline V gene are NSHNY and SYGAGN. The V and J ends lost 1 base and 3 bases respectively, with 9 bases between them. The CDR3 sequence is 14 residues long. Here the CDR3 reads CASSDRLGAETLYF. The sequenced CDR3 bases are TGTGCCAGCAGTGATCGGCTGGGGGCAGAA.

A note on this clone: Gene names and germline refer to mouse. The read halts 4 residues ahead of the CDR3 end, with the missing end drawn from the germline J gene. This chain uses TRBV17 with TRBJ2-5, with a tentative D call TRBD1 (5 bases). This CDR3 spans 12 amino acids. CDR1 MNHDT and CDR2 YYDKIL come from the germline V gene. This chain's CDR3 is CASSEGYDTQYF. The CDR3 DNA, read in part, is TGTGCTAGCAGTGAGGGGTACGAC.

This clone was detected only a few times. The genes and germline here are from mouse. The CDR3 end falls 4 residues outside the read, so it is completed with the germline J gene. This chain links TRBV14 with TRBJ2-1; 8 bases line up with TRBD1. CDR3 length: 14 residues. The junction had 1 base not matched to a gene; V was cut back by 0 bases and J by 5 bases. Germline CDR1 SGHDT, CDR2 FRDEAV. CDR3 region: CASSFWTGNAEQFF. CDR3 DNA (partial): TGTGCCAGCAGTTTCTGGACAGGGAATGCT.

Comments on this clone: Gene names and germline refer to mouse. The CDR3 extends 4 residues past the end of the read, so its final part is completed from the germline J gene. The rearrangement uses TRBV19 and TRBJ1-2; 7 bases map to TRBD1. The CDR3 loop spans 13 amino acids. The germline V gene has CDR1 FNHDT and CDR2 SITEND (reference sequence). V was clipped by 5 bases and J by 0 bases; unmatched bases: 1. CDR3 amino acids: CASRTGTNSDYTF. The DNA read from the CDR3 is TGTGCCAGCAGGACAGGGACAAACTCC.

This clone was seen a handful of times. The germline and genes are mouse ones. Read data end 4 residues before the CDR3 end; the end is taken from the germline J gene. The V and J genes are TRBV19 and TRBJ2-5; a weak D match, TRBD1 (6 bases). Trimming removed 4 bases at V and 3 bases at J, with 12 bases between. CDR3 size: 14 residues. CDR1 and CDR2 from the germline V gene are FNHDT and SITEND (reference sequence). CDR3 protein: CASSPDRRQDTQYF. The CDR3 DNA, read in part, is TGTGCCAGCAGTCCAGACAGGAGGCAAGAC.

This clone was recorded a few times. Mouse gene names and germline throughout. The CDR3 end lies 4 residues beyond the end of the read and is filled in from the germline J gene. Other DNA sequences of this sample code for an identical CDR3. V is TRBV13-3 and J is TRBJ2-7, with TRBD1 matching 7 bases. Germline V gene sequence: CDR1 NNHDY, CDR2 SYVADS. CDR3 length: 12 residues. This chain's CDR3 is CASSETGDEQYF. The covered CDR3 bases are TGTGCCAGCAGTGAAACAGGGGAT.

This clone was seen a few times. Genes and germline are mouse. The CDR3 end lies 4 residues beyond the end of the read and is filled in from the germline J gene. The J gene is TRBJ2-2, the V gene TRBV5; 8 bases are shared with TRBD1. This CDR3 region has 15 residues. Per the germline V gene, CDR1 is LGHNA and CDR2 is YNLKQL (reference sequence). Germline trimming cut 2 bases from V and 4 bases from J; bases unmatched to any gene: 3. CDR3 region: CASSQRQGSTGQLYF. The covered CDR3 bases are TGTGCCAGCAGCCAAAGACAGGGGAGCACCGGG.

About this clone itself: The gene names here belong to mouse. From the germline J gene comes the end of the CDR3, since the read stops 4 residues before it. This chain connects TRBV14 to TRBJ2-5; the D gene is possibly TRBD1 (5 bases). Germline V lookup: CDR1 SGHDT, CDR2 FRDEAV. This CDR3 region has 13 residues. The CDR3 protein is CASRQDKKDTQYF. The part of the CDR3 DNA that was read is TGTGCCAGCAGACAGGACAAAAAAGAC.

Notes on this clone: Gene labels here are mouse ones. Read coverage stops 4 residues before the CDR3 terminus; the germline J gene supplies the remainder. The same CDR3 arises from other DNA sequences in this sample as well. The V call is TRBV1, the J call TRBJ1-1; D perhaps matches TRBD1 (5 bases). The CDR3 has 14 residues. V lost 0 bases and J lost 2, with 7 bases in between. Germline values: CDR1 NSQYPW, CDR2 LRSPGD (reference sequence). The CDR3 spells CTCSADRANTEVFF. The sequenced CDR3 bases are TGCACCTGCAGTGCAGACAGGGCTAACACA.

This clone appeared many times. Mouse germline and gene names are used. The part of the CDR3 DNA that was read is TGTGCTAGCAGTAGACGCGGGGGGTCGGGGGAC. Translation: CASSRRGGSGD. The full CDR3 is CASSRRGGSGDTQYF. V is TRBV17 and J is TRBJ2-5; the D gene is possibly TRBD2 (6 bases). The read halts 4 residues ahead of the CDR3 end, with the missing end drawn from the germline J gene. Germline lookup yields CDR1 MNHDT and CDR2 YYDKIL. The CDR3 covers 15 residues.

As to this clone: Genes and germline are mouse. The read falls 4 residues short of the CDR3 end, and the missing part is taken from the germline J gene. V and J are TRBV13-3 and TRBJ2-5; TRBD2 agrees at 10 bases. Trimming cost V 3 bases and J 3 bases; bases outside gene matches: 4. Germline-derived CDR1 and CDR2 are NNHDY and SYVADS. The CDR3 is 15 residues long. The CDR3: CASSGGLGWQDTQYF. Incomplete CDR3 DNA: TGTGCCAGCAGTGGGGGACTGGGGTGGCAAGAC.

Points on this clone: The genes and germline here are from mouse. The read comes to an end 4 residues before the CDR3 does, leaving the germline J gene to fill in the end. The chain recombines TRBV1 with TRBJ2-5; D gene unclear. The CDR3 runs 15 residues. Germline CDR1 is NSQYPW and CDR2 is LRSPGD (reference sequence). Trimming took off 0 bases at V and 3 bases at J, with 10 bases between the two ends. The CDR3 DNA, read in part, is TGCACCTGCAGTGCAGAGGGGAACAGACAAGAC. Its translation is CTCSAEGNRQD. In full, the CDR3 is CTCSAEGNRQDTQYF.

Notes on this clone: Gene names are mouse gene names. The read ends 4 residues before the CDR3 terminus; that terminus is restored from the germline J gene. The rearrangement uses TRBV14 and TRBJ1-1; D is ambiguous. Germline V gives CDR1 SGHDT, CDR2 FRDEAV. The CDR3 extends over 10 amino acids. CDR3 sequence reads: CASSSGEVFF. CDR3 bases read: TGTGCCAGCAGTTCAGGA.